This entry lists 4 T cell receptor beta chains sequenced from one sample in a study of blood T cells in healthy people across ages. Using a J-beta primer mix together with a sample-barcoded 5' primer, a second PCR was run for roughly 6 to 12 cycles. TCRdb recomputed calls from the 5' RACE reads with MiXCR, one row per CDR3 protein. The sample has hundreds of thousands of distinct CDR3 sequences; 29% are singletons. The sample consisted of blood. All receptors derive from a woman older than 75 in good health.

As to this clonotype: This clone may be a read error of a much larger clone one base away. The rearrangement joins TRBV20-1 to TRBJ2-7; TRBD2 aligns across 11 bases. Germline-derived CDR1 and CDR2 are DFQATT and SNEGSKA (reference sequence). This CDR3 spans 16 amino acids. CDR3 loop: CSTRDRLAGHSYEQYF. CDR3 DNA: TGCAGTACTAGAGATCGACTAGCGGGGCATTCCTACGAGCAGTACTTC.

About this clonotype itself: One base away lies a much larger clone, so this may be a sequencing read error. As DNA, the CDR3 is TGCAGTGCTAGAGTAGGGGCCCAGTTTGGGACCCAGTTCTTC. Its protein product is CSARVGAQFGTQFF. This chain uses TRBV20-1 with TRBJ2-1, with D possibly being TRBD1 or TRBD2 (5 bases each). Germline loops: CDR1 DFQATT, CDR2 SNEGSKA (reference sequence). V lost 1 base to trimming and J lost 13 bases, with 20 bases between them. This CDR3 comprises 14 residues.

The table lists this clonotype with a few counts. The genes are TRBV3-1 and TRBJ2-5; D call uncertain. V was shortened by 4 bases and J by 6 bases, with 15 bases between the two germline ends. Germline-derived CDR1 and CDR2 are LGHDT and YNNKEL (reference sequence). The CDR3 extends over 14 amino acids. The CDR3 reads CASSLLQTPQTQYF. DNA of the CDR3: TGTGCCAGCAGCCTCCTTCAGACTCCCCAGACCCAGTACTTC.

At least ten counts were recorded for this clonotype. The rearrangement uses TRBV20-1 and TRBJ2-5, with 7 bases matching TRBD2. Looked up from germline, CDR1 is DFQATT and CDR2 is SNEGSKA (reference sequence). Germline trimming cut 6 bases from V and 4 bases from J; bases unmatched to any gene: 14. This CDR3 is 15 amino acids long. Here the CDR3 reads CSAREGLRGPETQYF. The CDR3 nucleotides read TGCAGTGCCAGGGAGGGACTCCGAGGGCCAGAGACCCAGTACTTC.